One sample yielded the 5 T cell receptor beta chains listed below, sequenced in a study of T cell clusters in autoimmune cytopenias. TRB amplification used around 270 ng of peripheral blood genomic DNA. Multiplex touch-down PCR amplified TRB using TRB-A and TRB-B pools in one tube. TCRdb reprocessed the multiplex PCR reads and reports one entry per CDR3 protein, with no DNA. The sample table sets out around 11,000 distinct CDR3 sequences. This sample was shared with a second study, whose subject was T cell repertoires in aging, cancer and after chemotherapy.

Sequenced: peripheral blood. These receptors all come from a human donor in good health.

V is TRBV13 and J is TRBJ2-3; checking the TCRdb D call of TRBD2 is not possible without DNA. The CDR3 is made up of 22 amino acids. The germline CDR1 and CDR2 sequences are PRHDT and FYEKMQ (reference sequence). CDR3 in amino acids: CASSRTSGGPGVRPFSTDTQYF. Looking up the rest from reference TRBV13 and TRBJ2-3 gives the full variable domain: AAGVIQSPRHLIKEKRETATLKCYPIPRHDTVYWYQQGPGQDPQFLISFYEKMQSDKGSIPDRFSAQQFSDYHSELNMSSLELGDSALYFCASSRTSGGPGVRPFSTDTQYFGPGTRLTVL.

This rearrangement joins TRBV27 to TRBJ2-2; the D gene TCRdb calls, TRBD1, cannot be checked with no DNA. The germline V gene has CDR1 MNHEY and CDR2 SMNVEV (reference sequence). This CDR3 is built from 13 residues. The CDR3 here is CASSLSGAGELFF.

The chain is built from TRBV20-1 and TRBJ2-3; TCRdb gives TRBD2 as the D gene, but with no DNA this cannot be confirmed. The germline gives CDR1 DFQATT, CDR2 SNEGSKA (reference sequence). This CDR3 region has 16 residues. CDR3 protein: CSAQPRTSISTDTQYF.

The chain uses TRBV15 and TRBJ2-1; TCRdb calls TRBD1, which cannot be checked without DNA. Germline V gene sequence: CDR1 LNHNV, CDR2 YYDKDF (reference sequence). The CDR3 contains 15 residues. The CDR3 protein is CATSKMDRARNEQFF. The whole variable domain, remainder taken from reference TRBV15 and TRBJ2-1, is DAMVIQNPRYQVTQFGKPVTLSCSQTLNHNVMYWYQQKSSQAPKLLFHYYDKDFNNEADTPDNFQSRRPNTSFCFLDIRSPGLGDTAMYLCATSKMDRARNEQFFGPGTRLTVL.

The chain uses TRBV12-3 or TRBV12-4 and TRBJ1-2. The CDR3 runs 12 residues. CDR3 region: CASSGVKRSYTF.